The subject of this entry is one T cell receptor (beta chain). This clone's antigen is unknown. No base-level quality is on record; no much larger clone is a single base apart. Genomic DNA extracted from peripheral blood, rather than sorted cells or RNA, was used as the source for amplification of TCR beta rearrangements. The data stem from a study of T cell repertoires in aging, cancer and after chemotherapy (dated by TCRdb to about 2019). With regard to the full study: The donors fell into six age groups ranging from 30 or younger to 70 or older, and each group had at least three individuals. To examine immunoaging and T cell reconstitution after chemotherapy, the study profiled TCR beta repertoires in peripheral blood from healthy donors and cancer patients. The cohort comprised 200 to 250 cancer patients, 94 with hematological and around 130 with solid cancers, plus 95 healthy donors as a reference group. Several million TCR reads were contained in the full dataset. Paired pre- and post-chemotherapy samples in the hematological group came from chronic lymphocytic leukemia patients treated with fludarabine- or bendamustine-based regimens.

Results and caveats for the whole study, not just this receptor: In both cancer cohorts, median generation probability rose over the chemotherapy interval, which suggests that the repertoire was reconstituted through rebound thymic output. Declining TCR diversity with age in healthy donors was mainly explained by loss of richness; in cancer patients, loss of evenness also contributed. According to the authors, the repertoire data do not permit conclusions about immunological memory after chemotherapy. Compared with age-matched healthy donors, untreated patients with hematological or solid cancers had significantly lower TCR diversity and higher clonality in blood. Hematological cancer patients had infiltration of lymphoid organs, and this infiltration may itself impair thymic emigration or peripheral T cell expansion.

Multiplex touch-down PCR with a mixed TRB-A/B primer pool was used to amplify rearranged TRB sequences covering the V, D and J segments. Illumina adapters and sample indices were attached to the amplicons in two consecutive PCR reactions using Phusion HS II polymerase. The amplicons were purified from gel with the NucleoSpin Gel and PCR Clean-up kit and then assessed with Qubit and an Agilent 2100 Bioanalyzer. Sequencing of the libraries was done on an Illumina MiSeq with paired-end, single-indexed 600-cycle runs. In the paper's pipeline: MiXCR versions 2.12 and 3.0.5 were used to process the TRB sequences. Each unique CDR3 nucleotide sequence counted as one clone, and only productive sequences with at least two reads were retained. The repertoire metrics were Shannon diversity, evenness, clonality (calculated as one minus evenness), and diversity profiles parameterized by alpha from 0 to 5. The IGoR algorithm was used to calculate generation probabilities of clones in the paired pre- and post-chemotherapy samples. TCRdb reprocessed the public reads (quality trimming at Q25 with fastp, clone calling with MiXCR) and kept in-frame beta chains. Duplicate CDR3 protein sequences are folded into a single record with the most common DNA and genes. TCRdb, not the authors, supplied the V and J calls. The sample includes some 9,300 distinct CDR3 sequences, with around a quarter observed a single time. Clones ranked in the top ten supply about an eighth of the sample.

Trimming removed 3 bases from V and 0 bases from J; the gene matches leave 7 bases unexplained. Including cysteine and phenylalanine, the CDR3 has 16 amino acids. Kept here is only the CDR3 DNA, which spans 48 bases and is read in frame from base 1. Based on the germline V gene (reference sequence), the CDR1 and CDR2 sequences are MNHEY and SMNVEV. This sequence uses TRBV27 and TRBJ2-7, with TRBD1 identical over 8 junction bases. The clonotype was recovered from a human donor with a blood cancer. The donor label of this sample is uncertain. Sequencing was done on a sample of blood. CDR3 protein: CASSFSGQGASYEQYF. The DNA sequence reads TGTGCCAGCAGTTTTTCCGGACAGGGCGCCTCCTACGAGCAGTACTTC.